These 14 T cell receptor beta chains were sequenced from one sample in a study of shared clonotypes between healthy human individuals. Method: immunoSEQ multiplex PCR; TCRdb's copy keeps in-frame clones and lacks some. The sample holds 450,000 to 650,000 clones, around 76% seen once. Material: PBMCs. The receptor set was obtained from a woman aged 40 to 50 in good health. Some clones in this sample may be carry-over from other donors' samples.

The chain recombines TRBV5-1 with TRBJ1-4, with TRBD1 matching 7 bases. Unmatched junction bases numbered 5, after V lost 4 bases and J lost 8 bases. Germline values: CDR1 SGHRS, CDR2 YFSETQ. The CDR3 sequence is 13 residues long. In nucleotides, the CDR3 is TGCGCCAGCAGCCCGACAGGGACAGAAAAACTGTTTTTT. Amino acid sequence: CASSPTGTEKLFF.

This chain connects TRBV2 to TRBJ2-7; 8 nucleotides agree with TRBD2. The CDR3 is 14 amino acids. V lost 7 bases to trimming and J lost 0 bases; unmatched junction nucleotides: 5. The germline CDR1 and CDR2 sequences are SNHLY and FYNNEI. The CDR3 is CASNRLATSYEQYF. In DNA, the CDR3 is TGTGCCAGCAACCGACTAGCGACCTCCTACGAGCAGTACTTC.

Concerning this clone itself: This may arise from a read error, as a much more abundant clone is one base away. The chain recombines TRBV4-3 with TRBJ2-1; TRBD2 aligns across 14 bases. The V segment lost 4 bases and the J segment 4 bases; nucleotides outside the gene matches: 3. Germline V gene lookup returns CDR1 LGHNA and CDR2 YSLEER. The CDR3 is made up of 16 amino acids. The CDR3 nucleotides are TGCGCCAGCAGCCGAGGGACTAGCGGGAGATACAATGAGCAGTTCTTC. As protein: CASSRGTSGRYNEQFF.

Regarding this clone: In the same sample, other DNA sequences code for this CDR3. This rearrangement joins TRBV30 to TRBJ1-1; D call uncertain. The germline V gene encodes CDR1 GTSNPN and CDR2 SVGIG (reference sequence). The CDR3 is 13 amino acids. The V end was cut by 0 bases, the J end by 2 bases, with 7 bases between. CDR3: CAWSVHGNTEAFF. The CDR3 nucleotides are TGTGCCTGGAGTGTACATGGAAACACTGAAGCTTTCTTT.

This chain joins TRBV12-5 and TRBJ2-1, with TRBD1 identical over 7 bases. J lost 10 bases, V lost 6 bases, and 9 bases had no gene match. This CDR3 contains 13 residues. Germline lookup yields CDR1 LGHNT and CDR2 FRNRAP. The CDR3, as DNA: TGTGCTAGTGGGACTGACAGGGTGGGGGAGCAGTTCTTC. The encoded protein is CASGTDRVGEQFF.

The chain couples TRBV27 to TRBJ1-2; D is unclear. CDR3 length: 13 amino acids. The V end was cut by 5 bases, the J end by 4 bases, with 11 bases between. Germline V CDR1 and CDR2: MNHEY, SMNVEV (reference sequence). The CDR3 reads CASSPDGGYGYTF. CDR3 DNA: TGTGCCAGCAGTCCCGACGGAGGCTATGGCTACACCTTC.

The V gene is TRBV28, the J gene TRBJ2-1, with D perhaps matching TRBD2 (5 bases). The length of the CDR3 is 17 residues. V gave up 3 bases and J gave up 5 bases, with 20 bases separating them. Germline lookup yields CDR1 MDHEN and CDR2 SYDVKM. The CDR3: CASSFDPRASSNNEQFF. The DNA for the CDR3 is TGTGCCAGCAGTTTTGACCCCCGGGCTAGCAGCAACAATGAGCAGTTCTTC.

This clone was detected ten times or more. The chain is built from TRBV7-3 and TRBJ1-3; D is possibly TRBD1 (5 bases). V gave up 1 base and J gave up 7 bases, with 8 bases separating them. Germline CDR1 is SGHTA and CDR2 is FQGTGA. CDR3 length: 13 amino acids. CDR3 sequence: CASSLRRGNTIYF. CDR3 DNA sequence: TGTGCCAGCAGCTTAAGACGGGGGAACACCATATATTTT.

The rearrangement links TRBV2 to TRBJ2-7, with 7 bases identical to TRBD2. The germline V gene has CDR1 SNHLY and CDR2 FYNNEI. The V segment lost 0 bases and the J segment 0 bases; nucleotides outside the gene matches: 5. The CDR3 covers 16 residues. CDR3 sequence (DNA): TGTGCCAGCAGTGAAGCATCTAGCGGAGGCTCCTACGAGCAGTACTTC. Protein product: CASSEASSGGSYEQYF.

As regards this clone: Different DNA sequences within this sample yield the same CDR3. The chain has TRBV28 and TRBJ2-7, with D unclear. CDR1 is MDHEN and CDR2 is SYDVKM in the germline V gene. Trimming took 2 bases from V and 2 from J, leaving 7 bases between them. CDR3 size: 13 residues. The CDR3 DNA follows: TGTGCCAGCAGTTTAGCTCCTGCCTACGAGCAGTACTTC. Its translation is CASSLAPAYEQYF.

This clone was seen a handful of times. The genes are TRBV29-1 and TRBJ2-5; perhaps D is TRBD1 or TRBD2 (5 bases each). The last part of the DNA fits TRBJ2-7 better; the J call may be wrong. CDR1 and CDR2 from the germline V gene are SQVTM and ANQGSEA. The CDR3 sequence is 13 residues long. The CDR3 sequence: CSVLMQGAGEQYF. The CDR3 DNA follows: TGCAGCGTTCTGATGCAGGGTGCGGGCGAGCAGTACTTC.

The J gene is TRBJ1-2, the V gene TRBV7-2; TRBD1 is a possible D gene (6 bases). Per germline, CDR1 SGHTA and CDR2 FQGNSA. The CDR3 sequence is 16 residues long. Trimming shortened V by 1 base and J by 4 bases, and 16 bases separated the two germline ends. The CDR3 coding sequence is TGTGCCAGCAGCTTAGGGGGGGCAGGTCACGTCTATGGCTACACCTTC. Residues: CASSLGGAGHVYGYTF.

This sequence joins TRBV6-5 and TRBJ2-1, with unresolved D. Per the germline V gene, CDR1 is MNHEY and CDR2 is SVGAGI. Trimming removed 6 bases from V and 4 bases from J, with 10 bases in between. CDR3 length: 13 amino acids. CDR3 in DNA: TGTGCCAGCAGGACCGACTTTTACAATGAGCAGTTCTTC. Its translation: CASRTDFYNEQFF.

This clone was seen a few times. This sequence joins TRBV29-1 and TRBJ2-7; TRBD1 matches 7 bases. The CDR3 sequence is 13 residues long. CDR1 and CDR2 (germline): SQVTM, ANQGSEA. V lost 5 bases, J lost 0 bases, and 4 bases stayed unmatched. The CDR3 coding sequence is TGCAGCGTTCGGGCAGGGGGCTCCTACGAGCAGTACTTC. Protein: CSVRAGGSYEQYF.